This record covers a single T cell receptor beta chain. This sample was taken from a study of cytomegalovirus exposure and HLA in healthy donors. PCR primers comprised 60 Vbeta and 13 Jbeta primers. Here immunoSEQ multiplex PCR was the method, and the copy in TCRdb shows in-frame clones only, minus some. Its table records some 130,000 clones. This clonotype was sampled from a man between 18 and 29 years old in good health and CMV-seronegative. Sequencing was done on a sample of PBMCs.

In DNA form, the CDR3 reads TGTGCCAGCAGCTTCGACTCTCAGCCCCAGCATTTT. Translated, it gives CASSFDSQPQHF. V usage is TRBV5-6 and J usage is TRBJ1-5; D gene unclear. Deletions cut 2 bases from V and 6 bases from J, with 6 bases between. This CDR3 contains 12 residues. Germline lookup yields CDR1 SGHDT and CDR2 YYEEEE.